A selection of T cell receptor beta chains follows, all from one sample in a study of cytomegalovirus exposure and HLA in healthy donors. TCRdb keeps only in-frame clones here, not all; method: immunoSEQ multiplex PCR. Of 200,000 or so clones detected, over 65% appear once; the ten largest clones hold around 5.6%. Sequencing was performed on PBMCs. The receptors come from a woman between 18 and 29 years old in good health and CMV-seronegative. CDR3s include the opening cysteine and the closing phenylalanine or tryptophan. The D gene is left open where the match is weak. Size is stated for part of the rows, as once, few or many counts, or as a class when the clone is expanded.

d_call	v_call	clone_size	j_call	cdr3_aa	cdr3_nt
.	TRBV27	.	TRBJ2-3	CASSFSRHETQYF	TGTGCCAGCAGTTTCTCCCGACATGAGACGCAGTATTTT
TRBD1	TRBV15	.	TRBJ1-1	CATSRGQYRGGTEAFF	TGTGCCACCAGCAGAGGACAATACAGGGGCGGGACTGAAGCTTTCTTT
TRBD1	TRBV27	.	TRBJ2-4	CASSPWTGVSKNIQYF	TGTGCCAGCAGTCCATGGACAGGGGTGTCCAAAAACATTCAGTACTTC
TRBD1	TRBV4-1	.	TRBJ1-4	CASSSGQGTDEKLFF	TGCGCCAGCAGCAGCGGACAGGGAACGGATGAAAAACTGTTTTTT
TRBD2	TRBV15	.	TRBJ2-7	CATSRESGLADSYEQYF	TGTGCCACCAGCAGAGAAAGCGGCCTAGCGGATAGTTACGAGCAGTACTTC
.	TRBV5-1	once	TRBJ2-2	CASSSGTINTGELFF	TGCGCCAGCAGCTCCGGGACAATCAACACCGGGGAGCTGTTTTTT
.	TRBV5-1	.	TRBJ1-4	CASSLAPTGIATNEKLFF	TGCGCCAGCAGCTTGGCACCGACGGGGATCGCAACTAATGAAAAACTGTTTTTT
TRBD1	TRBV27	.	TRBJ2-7	CASSLYGTGPYEQYF	TGTGCCAGCAGTTTATATGGGACAGGGCCCTACGAGCAGTACTTC
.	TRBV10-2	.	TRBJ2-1	CASRTGSGHSPYNEQFF	TGCGCCAGCAGAACAGGGAGCGGGCACTCGCCTTACAATGAGCAGTTCTTC
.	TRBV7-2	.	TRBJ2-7	CASSSDRRNEQYF	TGTGCCAGCAGCTCCGATCGACGAAACGAGCAGTACTTC
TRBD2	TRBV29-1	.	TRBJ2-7	CSVVSGGSYEQYF	TGCAGCGTTGTAAGCGGGGGCAGCTACGAGCAGTACTTC
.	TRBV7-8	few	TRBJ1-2	CASGPGPNYGYTF	TGTGCCAGCGGCCCGGGCCCTAACTATGGCTACACCTTC
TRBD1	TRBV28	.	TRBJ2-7	CASSNPGQGAGYEQYF	TGTGCCAGCAGTAACCCTGGACAGGGGGCCGGGTACGAGCAGTACTTC